These 25 T cell receptor beta chains were all obtained from the same sample, sequenced in a study of shared clonotypes between healthy human individuals. Produced via immunoSEQ multiplex PCR; TCRdb's table is partial and in-frame only. Seen here are some 2.4 million clones, 80% to 95% observed once, and the top ten hold about 0.34%. The sequenced material came from naive CD4+ T cells from PBMCs. Documented subset: CD45RA+ positively selected. The source is a man aged 18 to 30 in good health. Some clones in this sample may be carry-over from other donors' samples.

The V call is TRBV7-2, the J call TRBJ1-1, with a tentative D call TRBD1 (6 bases). This CDR3 has 15 amino acids. Trimming took off 4 bases at V and 1 base at J, with 13 bases between the two ends. Germline V gene data show CDR1 as SGHTA and CDR2 as FQGNSA. CDR3 DNA: TGTGCCAGCAGCTCCACAGGGCATCGGAACACTGAAGCTTTCTTT. This gives the protein CASSSTGHRNTEAFF. Together with reference TRBV7-2 and TRBJ1-1, the CDR3 gives the full variable domain: GAGVSQSPSNKVTEKGKDVELRCDPISGHTALYWYRQSLGQGLEFLIYFQGNSAPDKSGLPSDRFSAERTGGSVSTLTIQRTQQEDSAVYLCASSSTGHRNTEAFFGQGTRLTVV.

The chain joins TRBV29-1 to TRBJ2-7, with D unclear. V shed 4 bases and J shed 2 bases, with 6 bases lying between them. Germline CDR1 and CDR2: SQVTM and ANQGSEA. The CDR3 has 11 residues. CDR3 nucleotide sequence: TGCAGCGTTGCCAGAACCTACGAGCAGTACTTC. Protein: CSVARTYEQYF.

This clone was recorded once. V gene TRBV6-5 combines with J gene TRBJ2-7; tentatively, D is TRBD1 (6 bases). The CDR3 length is 15 residues. Germline CDR1 and CDR2: MNHEY and SVGAGI. Trimming cost V 5 bases and J 5 bases, with 19 bases left between them. Written as DNA, the CDR3 is TGTGCCAGCAGTCCGAGGGGGAGCCCCCAGGACGAGCAGTACTTC. Its translation: CASSPRGSPQDEQYF.

The sample holds one count of this clone. This chain connects TRBV18 to TRBJ2-2; 9 bases are shared with TRBD2. V lost 4 bases, J lost 1 base, and 13 bases stayed unmatched. The CDR3 covers 19 residues. Germline V gene sequence: CDR1 KGHSH, CDR2 LQKENI. The CDR3 sequence: CASSLRVWTSDRNTGELFF. CDR3 sequence (DNA): TGTGCCAGCTCACTTAGGGTTTGGACTAGCGACCGGAACACCGGGGAGCTGTTTTTT.

This chain connects TRBV4-3 to TRBJ1-2; unclear D gene. Germline V CDR1 and CDR2: LGHNA, YSLEER. This CDR3 spans 14 amino acids. V lost 0 bases to trimming and J lost 1 base, with 6 bases between them. CDR3 residues: CASSQEQINYGYTF. In nucleotides, the CDR3 is TGCGCCAGCAGCCAAGAACAGATTAACTATGGCTACACCTTC.

The chain employs TRBV4-2 and TRBJ2-1; maybe TRBD1 (6 bases). V lost 2 bases, J lost 5 bases, and 7 bases lay in between. This CDR3 spans 13 amino acids. Germline loops: CDR1 LGHNA, CDR2 YNFKEQ. The chain's CDR3 is CASSQQGNNEQFF. The CDR3 bases are TGTGCCAGCAGCCAACAGGGGAACAATGAGCAGTTCTTC.

J is TRBJ2-1 and V is TRBV5-1; TRBD2 is a possible D gene (6 bases). The germline gives CDR1 SGHRS, CDR2 YFSETQ. The CDR3 loop spans 15 amino acids. The V end was cut by 5 bases, the J end by 2 bases, with 14 bases between. CDR3 nucleotides: TGCGCCAGCAGTTACCCGGAGGGCCCCTACAATGAGCAGTTCTTC. It translates to CASSYPEGPYNEQFF.

The chain's CDR3 is CASSLGRRGYTF. Here the CDR3 DNA reads TGTGCCAGCAGCTTAGGGAGGCGGGGCTACACCTTC. This sequence joins TRBV7-2 and TRBJ1-2; D gene uncertain. This CDR3 region has 12 residues. From germline, CDR1 is SGHTA and CDR2 FQGNSA. V shed 1 base and J shed 8 bases, with 8 bases lying between them. Looking up the rest from reference TRBV7-2 and TRBJ1-2 gives the full variable domain: GAGVSQSPSNKVTEKGKDVELRCDPISGHTALYWYRQSLGQGLEFLIYFQGNSAPDKSGLPSDRFSAERTGGSVSTLTIQRTQQEDSAVYLCASSLGRRGYTFGSGTRLTVV.

On this clone: Other DNA sequences within the sample encode an identical CDR3. V and J are TRBV18 and TRBJ2-1, with 13 bases lining up with TRBD2. The CDR3 contains 15 residues. Germline values: CDR1 KGHSH, CDR2 LQKENI. V shed 2 bases and J 5 bases; nucleotides not matched to a gene: 0. This chain's CDR3 is CASSPGLAGDNEQFF. CDR3 DNA sequence: TGTGCCAGCTCACCAGGACTAGCGGGGGACAATGAGCAGTTCTTC. Full variable domain (rest looked up from reference TRBV18 and TRBJ2-1): NAGVMQNPRHLVRRRGQEARLRCSPMKGHSHVYWYRQLPEEGLKFMVYLQKENIIDESGMPKERFSAEFPKEGPSILRIQQVVRGDSAAYFCASSPGLAGDNEQFFGPGTRLTVL.

The rearrangement links TRBV5-1 to TRBJ2-7; D perhaps matches TRBD1 (6 bases). Trimming stripped 1 base from V and 2 bases from J, with 10 bases between. This CDR3 comprises 14 residues. Per the germline V gene, CDR1 is SGHRS and CDR2 is YFSETQ. The CDR3 sequence is CASSLQGFPYEQYF. In DNA form, the CDR3 reads TGCGCCAGCAGCTTGCAGGGGTTTCCCTACGAGCAGTACTTC.

This clone was found once. In DNA form, the CDR3 reads TGCGCCAGCACCCCCCCATCGGGCGGAGCTTCCTACGAGCAGTACTTC. This sequence encodes CASTPPSGGASYEQYF. The chain joins TRBV10-2 to TRBJ2-7; D remains ambiguous. The germline V and J ends were trimmed by 7 bases and 1 base, with 20 bases remaining between them. Looked up from germline, CDR1 is WSHSY and CDR2 is SAAADI. The CDR3 contains 16 residues.

Concerning this clone itself: An end of the junction differs from the germline gene, which may be a read error. The chain has TRBV6-5 and TRBJ1-2; D call uncertain. The CDR3 spans 16 residues. Germline assignment: CDR1 MNHEY and CDR2 SVGAGI. DNA for the CDR3: TGTGCCAGCGGTTACTCGAGGCGGCCCGCTAACTATGGCTACACCTTC. Protein sequence: CASGYSRRPANYGYTF.

Comments on this clone: This sample also contains other DNA sequences that code for the same CDR3. The genes are TRBV28 and TRBJ1-5; D remains ambiguous. This CDR3 region has 13 residues. V dropped 3 bases and J dropped 4 bases, with 7 bases sitting between them. Per germline, CDR1 MDHEN and CDR2 SYDVKM. The CDR3 DNA reads TGTGCCAGCAGTTTGACGGGTAATCAGCCCCAGCATTTT. The encoded protein is CASSLTGNQPQHF.

The CDR3 is CASSSLGLAGVSQYF. DNA of the CDR3: TGTGCCAGCAGTTCCCTGGGACTAGCGGGAGTATCGCAGTACTTC. The chain links TRBV28 to TRBJ2-7, with 14 bases aligning to TRBD2. CDR1 MDHEN and CDR2 SYDVKM come from the germline V gene. The CDR3 is 15 residues long. J lost 9 bases, V lost 4 bases, and 8 bases had no gene match.

DNA for the CDR3: TGTGCCAGCAGTGAGGGGGGAGCCACAGATACGCAGTATTTT. It codes for CASSEGGATDTQYF. The chain combines TRBV2 with TRBJ2-3; D is perhaps TRBD2 (6 bases). The CDR3 is 14 amino acids. In germline, CDR1 is SNHLY, CDR2 FYNNEI. Trimming left V 3 bases short and J 2 bases short, with 9 bases between.

The chain has TRBV11-2 and TRBJ2-3, with a possible D match to TRBD2 (6 bases). There are 16 residues in the CDR3. The V end lost 5 bases, the J end lost 1 base, and 16 bases lay between the germline ends. Germline V gene sequence: CDR1 SGHAT, CDR2 FQNNGV. The CDR3 sequence is CASSQYGTLGTDTQYF. CDR3 bases: TGTGCCAGCAGCCAGTATGGGACTTTAGGCACAGATACGCAGTATTTT.

The chain is built from TRBV9 and TRBJ2-5, with no clear D. CDR1 is SGDLS, CDR2 YYNGEE, per germline. Deletions cut 1 base from V and 4 bases from J, with 14 bases between. This CDR3 is 15 amino acids long. The CDR3 DNA follows: TGTGCCAGCAGCGTACGCCCCGGTGGTCCAGAGACCCAGTACTTC. It is translated as CASSVRPGGPETQYF.

V usage is TRBV5-4 and J usage is TRBJ1-1; no definite D call. The ends were cut back, 0 bases at V and 7 bases at J, with 13 bases in the middle. Germline V gene lookup returns CDR1 SGHNT and CDR2 YYREEE (reference sequence). The CDR3 runs 14 residues. The CDR3 reads CASSLGARGNEAFF. CDR3 sequence (DNA): TGTGCCAGCAGCTTGGGGGCCCGAGGAAATGAAGCTTTCTTT. Filled out from reference TRBV5-4 and TRBJ1-1, the complete variable domain reads ETGVTQSPTHLIKTRGQQVTLRCSSQSGHNTVSWYQQALGQGPQFIFQYYREEENGRGNFPPRFSGLQFPNYSSELNVNALELDDSALYLCASSLGARGNEAFFGQGTRLTVV.

The chain is built from TRBV11-3 and TRBJ2-1, with a possible D match to TRBD1 (6 bases). Germline V gene sequence: CDR1 SGHNT, CDR2 YENEEA. Trimming cost V 3 bases and J 9 bases, with 18 bases left between them. CDR3 length: 15 amino acids. The CDR3 coding sequence is TGTGCCAGCAGCTTCTTATGGGGCCTGGGGGCTGAGCAGTTCTTC. Its translation: CASSFLWGLGAEQFF.

CDR3 protein: CASSDRRNTQYF. The CDR3 DNA is TGCGCCAGCAGTGATCGCCGTAATACGCAGTATTTT. The gene calls are TRBV10-1 and TRBJ2-3, with D unclear. Trimming took off 3 bases at V and 7 bases at J, with 8 bases between the two ends. The CDR3 totals 12 residues. Germline V gene data show CDR1 as WNHNN and CDR2 as SYGVQD (reference sequence).

The chain links TRBV2 to TRBJ2-3; TRBD2 matches at 12 bases. The CDR3 spans 18 residues. J lost 2 bases, V lost 6 bases, and 12 bases had no gene match. Germline V CDR1 and CDR2: SNHLY, FYNNEI. As DNA, the CDR3 is TGTGCCAGCAGCAGCAGAGAGACTAGCGGGAGAGTCACAGATACGCAGTATTTT. It specifies CASSSRETSGRVTDTQYF. The full variable domain, its missing parts supplied by reference TRBV2 and TRBJ2-3, is EPEVTQTPSHQVTQMGQEVILRCVPISNHLYFYWYRQILGQKVEFLVSFYNNEISEKSEIFDDQFSVERPDGSNFTLKIRSTKLEDSAMYFCASSSRETSGRVTDTQYFGPGTRLTVL.

The chain carries TRBV11-3 and TRBJ2-5, with D perhaps TRBD2 (5 bases). This CDR3 spans 13 amino acids. CDR1 is SGHNT, CDR2 YENEEA, per germline. V was cut by 4 bases and J by 1 base, with 7 bases left in between. CDR3 sequence (DNA): TGTGCCAGCAGCTCAGCGGTCCAAGAGACCCAGTACTTC. It translates to CASSSAVQETQYF.

The chain employs TRBV5-1 and TRBJ1-4; D gene uncertain. The CDR3 covers 13 residues. Germline CDR1 and CDR2: SGHRS and YFSETQ. V shed 5 bases and J shed 3 bases, with 8 bases lying between them. CDR3 nucleotides: TGCGCCAGCAGTGTACGGCCTAATGAAAAACTGTTTTTT. It translates to CASSVRPNEKLFF. The variable domain in full, completed from reference TRBV5-1 and TRBJ1-4, reads KAGVTQTPRYLIKTRGQQVTLSCSPISGHRSVSWYQQTPGQGLQFLFEYFSETQRNKGNFPGRFSGRQFSNSRSEMNVSTLELGDSALYLCASSVRPNEKLFFGSGTQLSVL.

A remark on this clone: This same CDR3 is encoded by further DNA sequences in the sample. J is TRBJ2-3 and V is TRBV15, with 11 bases identical to TRBD2. The length of the CDR3 is 16 residues. The J segment lost 3 bases and the V segment lost 1 base, leaving 3 bases of the junction unmatched. Per the germline V gene, CDR1 is LNHNV and CDR2 is YYDKDF (reference sequence). CDR3 nucleotide sequence: TGTGCCACCAGCAGAGGACTAGCGGGATTTACAGATACGCAGTATTTT. Protein sequence: CATSRGLAGFTDTQYF.

The rearrangement links TRBV11-3 to TRBJ2-2; 8 positions agree with TRBD2. The J segment lost 5 bases and the V segment lost 5 bases, leaving 10 bases of the junction unmatched. Germline V CDR1 and CDR2: SGHNT, YENEEA. The length of the CDR3 is 16 residues. CDR3 loop: CASSAGGARPTGELFF. The CDR3, as DNA: TGTGCCAGCAGCGCGGGAGGTGCCAGACCTACCGGGGAGCTGTTTTTT. Full variable domain (missing parts from reference TRBV11-3 and TRBJ2-2): EAGVVQSPRYKIIEKKQPVAFWCNPISGHNTLYWYLQNLGQGPELLIRYENEEAVDDSQLPKDRFSAERLKGVDSTLKIQPAELGDSAVYLCASSAGGARPTGELFFGEGSRLTVL.